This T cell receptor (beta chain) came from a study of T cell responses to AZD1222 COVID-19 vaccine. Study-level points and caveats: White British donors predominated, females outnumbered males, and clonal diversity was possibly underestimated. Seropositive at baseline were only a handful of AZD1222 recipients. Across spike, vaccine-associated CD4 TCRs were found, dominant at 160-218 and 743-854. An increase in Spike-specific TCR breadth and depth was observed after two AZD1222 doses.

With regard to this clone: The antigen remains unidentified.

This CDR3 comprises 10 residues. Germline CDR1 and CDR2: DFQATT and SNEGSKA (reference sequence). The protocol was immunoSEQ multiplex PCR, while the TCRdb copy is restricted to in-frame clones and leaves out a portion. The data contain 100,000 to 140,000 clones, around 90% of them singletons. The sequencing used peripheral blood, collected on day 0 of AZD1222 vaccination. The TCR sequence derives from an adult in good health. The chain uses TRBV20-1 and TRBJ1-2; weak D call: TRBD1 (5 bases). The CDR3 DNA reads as TGCAGGGGGCGGGGAGTTGGCTACACCTTC. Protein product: CRGRGVGYTF.